These 30 T cell receptor beta chains were sequenced from one sample in a study of blood T cell repertoires in COVID-19. Assay: immunoSEQ multiplex PCR; the TCRdb copy retains only in-frame clones and omits some. The profile shows nearly 110,000 clones, 70% to 80% of them singletons. The specimen sequenced was peripheral blood. These TCRs come from a human donor with acute or convalescent COVID-19. The donor label of this sample is uncertain.

The rearrangement uses TRBV6-5 and TRBJ1-2, with TRBD1 identical over 8 bases. Trimming took 0 bases from V and 6 from J; bases not matched to a gene: 0. Per germline, CDR1 MNHEY and CDR2 SVGAGI. The length of the CDR3 is 13 residues. Here the CDR3 DNA reads TGTGCCAGCAGTTACTCCAGGGGGCATGGCTACACCTTC. This codes for CASSYSRGHGYTF.

This rearrangement joins TRBV3-1 (or the pseudogene TRBV3-2) to TRBJ2-1; 8 bases are shared with TRBD2. This CDR3 has 14 residues. With V trimmed by 0 bases and J by 7 bases, 2 bases remained unmatched. Per the germline V gene, CDR1 is LGHDT and CDR2 is YNNKEL (reference sequence). This CDR3 reads CASSQEGLVNEQFF. CDR3 in DNA: TGTGCCAGCAGCCAAGAGGGACTAGTTAATGAGCAGTTCTTC.

This clone was seen at least ten times. The sample has other DNA sequences that encode this CDR3 too. This sequence joins TRBV2 and TRBJ2-7; 11 bases map to TRBD2. Losses at the gene ends were 5 bases for V and 0 bases for J; bases not matched to a gene: 3. The germline V gene encodes CDR1 SNHLY and CDR2 FYNNEI. This CDR3 contains 15 residues. In DNA form, the CDR3 reads TGTGCCAGCAGTATAGCGGGGGGGAGCTCCTACGAGCAGTACGTC. Protein: CASSIAGGSSYEQYV.

The chain employs TRBV6-5 and TRBJ2-5; 10 nucleotides agree with TRBD2. V lost 6 bases, J lost 5 bases, and 6 bases stayed unmatched. Looked up from germline, CDR1 is MNHEY and CDR2 is SVGAGI. This CDR3 is built from 14 residues. DNA of the CDR3: TGTGCCAGCAGGGGACTAGCGAGCCTGGAGACCCAGTACTTC. Amino acids: CASRGLASLETQYF.

J is TRBJ2-1 and V is TRBV15; D may be TRBD2 (5 bases). CDR1 and CDR2 from the germline V gene are LNHNV and YYDKDF (reference sequence). The CDR3 consists of 16 residues. The V gene lost 1 base and the J gene lost 1 base, with 11 bases spanning the gap. Written as DNA, the CDR3 is TGTGCCACCAGCAGAGTTCGGGGTTCGTCCTACAATGAGCAGTTCTTC. Residues: CATSRVRGSSYNEQFF. Drawing the rest from reference TRBV15 and TRBJ2-1, the complete variable domain is DAMVIQNPRYQVTQFGKPVTLSCSQTLNHNVMYWYQQKSSQAPKLLFHYYDKDFNNEADTPDNFQSRRPNTSFCFLDIRSPGLGDTAMYLCATSRVRGSSYNEQFFGPGTRLTVL.

This rearrangement joins TRBV18 to TRBJ2-1, with TRBD2 identical over 11 bases. The CDR3 totals 18 residues. Germline CDR1 reads KGHSH; CDR2 reads LQKENI. The trim removed 6 bases at V and 1 base at J, leaving 11 bases unmatched. CDR3 bases: TGTGCCAGCTCTCATTTTTCTAGCGGGGGGACTTCCTACAATGAGCAGTTCTTC. Translated, it gives CASSHFSSGGTSYNEQFF.

The rearrangement links TRBV21-1 to TRBJ2-2; TRBD1 is the table's D call, not checked against the DNA. TRBV21-1 is tagged as a pseudogene. The CDR3 extends over 15 amino acids. The CDR3 region is CASSKQGEDTGELFF. In DNA form, the CDR3 reads TGTGCCAGCAGCAAGCAGGGGGAAGACACCGGGGAGCTGTTTTTT.

There are many counts of this clone. The rearrangement links TRBV7-9 to TRBJ2-7, with 9 positions matching TRBD1. The CDR3 runs 15 residues. The germline V gene has CDR1 SEHNR and CDR2 FQNEAQ (reference sequence). Trimming removed 5 bases from V and 0 bases from J; junction bases left unmatched: 5. The CDR3 loop reads CASSPDRGSSYEQYF. CDR3 coding DNA: TGTGCCAGCAGCCCCGACAGGGGGAGCTCCTACGAGCAGTACTTC.

This clone showed up many times. The chain is built from TRBV10-2 and TRBJ1-4, with D maybe TRBD1 (6 bases). Germline V gene data show CDR1 as WSHSY and CDR2 as SAAADI. Between the trimmed V and J ends, which lost 6 bases and 7 bases, there was a span of 15 bases. The CDR3 totals 14 residues. The CDR3 loop reads CASSPRGLGEKLFF. The CDR3 DNA sequence: TGCGCCAGCAGCCCCAGGGGTCTGGGTGAAAAACTGTTTTTT.

The genes are TRBV5-4 and TRBJ2-7, with D tentatively TRBD1 (5 bases). Germline V lookup: CDR1 SGHNT, CDR2 YYREEE (reference sequence). CDR3 length equals 14 residues. The V end lost 0 bases, the J end lost 4 bases, and 11 bases lay between the germline ends. CDR3 sequence: CASSLDRSLYEQYV. The CDR3 coding sequence is TGTGCCAGCAGCTTGGACAGGTCCCTATACGAGCAGTACGTC.

V usage is TRBV5-1 and J usage is TRBJ2-7; possible D gene TRBD1, 7 bases. The CDR3 covers 15 residues. CDR1 is SGHRS, CDR2 YFSETQ, per germline. V lost 4 bases, J lost 5 bases, and 19 bases lay in between. CDR3 in amino acids: CASSLGDFQGDEQYV. CDR3 in DNA: TGCGCCAGCAGCCTTGGGGACTTCCAGGGGGACGAGCAGTACGTC.

This clone was observed a handful of times. V usage is TRBV4-1 and J usage is TRBJ2-6, with 7 bases identical to TRBD1. Germline V gene lookup returns CDR1 MGHRA and CDR2 YSYEKL. This CDR3 comprises 17 residues. V gave up 4 bases and J gave up 2 bases; unmatched junction bases: 8. CDR3 amino acids: CASSPGEGAPGANVLTF. In DNA form, the CDR3 reads TGCGCCAGCAGCCCTGGAGAGGGGGCCCCTGGGGCCAACGTCCTGACTTTC.

The chain links TRBV9 to TRBJ2-5, with 10 nucleotides matching TRBD2. V was clipped by 0 bases and J by 5 bases; unmatched bases: 7. Germline assignment: CDR1 SGDLS and CDR2 YYNGEE. The CDR3 runs 16 residues. CDR3 residues: CASSVESSGGAETQYF. In DNA, the CDR3 is TGTGCCAGCAGCGTAGAGTCTAGCGGGGGAGCGGAGACCCAGTACTTC.

Only a few counts were recorded for this clone. This sequence joins TRBV6-1 and TRBJ2-2; 7 nucleotides align to TRBD2. This CDR3 spans 16 amino acids. Trimming cost V 3 bases and J 6 bases; bases outside gene matches: 10. Germline values: CDR1 MNHNS, CDR2 SASEGT. CDR3 sequence reads: CASSDPRGEGPGELFF. CDR3 coding DNA: TGTGCCAGCAGTGACCCACGGGGGGAGGGCCCCGGGGAGCTGTTTTTT.

The gene calls are TRBV5-1 and TRBJ1-1; tentative D call: TRBD1 (6 bases). The V and J ends lost 4 bases and 5 bases respectively, with 12 bases between them. The CDR3 runs 13 residues. Germline V lookup: CDR1 SGHRS, CDR2 YFSETQ. In DNA, the CDR3 is TGCGCCAGCAGCCACAGGGAGGGGACTGAAGCTTTCTTT. Translating gives CASSHREGTEAFF.

The J gene is TRBJ2-1, the V gene TRBV11-2, with D perhaps TRBD1 (6 bases). Germline CDR1 reads SGHAT; CDR2 reads FQNNGV. The CDR3 covers 19 residues. The V end lost 2 bases, the J end lost 7 bases, and 27 bases lay between the germline ends. CDR3: CASSLSLFRGRVMGNEQFF. The CDR3 DNA is TGTGCCAGCAGCTTAAGCTTATTCAGGGGAAGGGTGATGGGAAATGAGCAGTTCTTC. Full variable domain (outside the CDR3, taken from reference TRBV11-2 and TRBJ2-1): EAGVAQSPRYKIIEKRQSVAFWCNPISGHATLYWYQQILGQGPKLLIQFQNNGVVDDSQLPKDRFSAERLKGVDSTLKIQPAKLEDSAVYLCASSLSLFRGRVMGNEQFFGPGTRLTVL.

Comments on this clone: Other DNA sequences within the sample encode an identical CDR3. The chain has TRBV18 and TRBJ2-3; no clear D gene. CDR1 is KGHSH, CDR2 LQKENI, per germline. The CDR3 runs 11 residues. V lost 3 bases to trimming and J lost 4 bases, with 2 bases between them. CDR3 in amino acids: CASSPSDTQYF. The CDR3 DNA reads as TGTGCCAGCTCACCCTCAGATACGCAGTATTTT.

This chain links TRBV19 with TRBJ2-7, with 8 nucleotides matching TRBD1. Germline-derived CDR1 and CDR2 are LNHDA and SQIVND (reference sequence). J was trimmed by 3 bases and V by 0 bases; bases with no gene match: 4. This CDR3 region has 15 residues. This chain's CDR3 is CASSIDETGVYEQYF. The CDR3 nucleotides are TGTGCCAGTAGTATAGACGAGACAGGGGTCTACGAGCAGTACTTC.

This rearrangement joins TRBV11-2 to TRBJ1-1; no firm D call. Trimming took 5 bases from V and 2 from J, leaving 9 bases between them. CDR1 and CDR2 (germline): SGHAT, FQNNGV. The CDR3 is 13 residues long. Here the CDR3 DNA reads TGTGCCAGCAGCCTATCCCCCAACACTGAAGCTTTCTTT. Its protein product is CASSLSPNTEAFF.

This sequence joins TRBV27 and TRBJ1-4; TRBD1 agrees at 8 bases. V was pared by 5 bases and J by 7 bases, with 6 bases of the junction left unmatched. Germline loops: CDR1 MNHEY, CDR2 SMNVEV (reference sequence). The CDR3 extends over 14 amino acids. CDR3 region: CASSKQGGSEKLFF. The DNA of the CDR3 is TGTGCCAGCAGTAAACAGGGGGGGAGTGAAAAACTGTTTTTT. Variable domain in full (rest from reference TRBV27 and TRBJ1-4): EAQVTQNPRYLITVTGKKLTVTCSQNMNHEYMSWYRQDPGLGLRQIYYSMNVEVTDKGDVPEGYKVSRKEKRNFPLILESPSPNQTSLYFCASSKQGGSEKLFFGSGTQLSVL.

This clone occurred a few times. CDR3 coding DNA: TGTGCCAGCAGTAGGGGCAGCAATCAGCCCCAGCATTTT. Translating gives CASSRGSNQPQHF. V usage is TRBV6-5 and J usage is TRBJ1-5, with TRBD1 as a possible D gene (5 bases). The germline V and J ends were trimmed by 5 bases and 1 base, with 6 bases remaining between them. This CDR3 is 13 amino acids long. The germline V gene encodes CDR1 MNHEY and CDR2 SVGAGI.

The count of this clone is one. V is TRBV28 and J is TRBJ2-1; 9 positions agree with TRBD1. Per the germline V gene, CDR1 is MDHEN and CDR2 is SYDVKM. V gave up 8 bases and J gave up 0 bases; unmatched junction bases: 5. This CDR3 is 15 amino acids long. The CDR3, as DNA: TGTGCCAGCCTTACAGGGGGCGCCTCCTACAATGAGCAGTTCTTC. Protein: CASLTGGASYNEQFF. The whole variable domain, filled in from reference TRBV28 and TRBJ2-1, reads DVKVTQSSRYLVKRTGEKVFLECVQDMDHENMFWYRQDPGLGLRLIYFSYDVKMKEKGDIPEGYSVSREKKERFSLILESASTNQTSMYLCASLTGGASYNEQFFGPGTRLTVL.

The chain joins TRBV5-6 to TRBJ1-2; 12 bases fit TRBD1. V lost 3 bases, J lost 8 bases, and 5 bases stayed unmatched. The CDR3 runs 14 residues. Germline V lookup: CDR1 SGHDT, CDR2 YYEEEE. The CDR3 is CASSWGTGGLGYTF. For the CDR3, the DNA is TGTGCCAGCAGCTGGGGGACAGGGGGCTTAGGCTACACCTTC.

V and J are TRBV7-2 and TRBJ1-6; D unclear. The length of the CDR3 is 16 residues. The V end lost 5 bases, the J end lost 7 bases, and 18 bases lay between the germline ends. Germline CDR1 reads SGHTA; CDR2 reads FQGNSA. The CDR3 is CASSPREIGLNSPLHF. The CDR3 region has the DNA TGTGCCAGCAGCCCCCGGGAAATCGGCCTAAATTCACCCCTCCACTTT.

The V call is TRBV5-6, the J call TRBJ1-1; TRBD1 aligns across 10 bases. V shed 2 bases, J shed 0 bases, and the junction held 4 bases outside the gene matches. Germline V lookup: CDR1 SGHDT, CDR2 YYEEEE. The CDR3 consists of 16 residues. The CDR3 here is CASSLWGTGVNTEAFF. The CDR3 nucleotides are TGTGCCAGCAGCTTATGGGGGACAGGGGTGAACACTGAAGCTTTCTTT.

This clone was recorded many times. The chain employs TRBV13 and TRBJ2-7, with 8 nucleotides matching TRBD1. Germline CDR1 is PRHDT and CDR2 is FYEKMQ (reference sequence). The CDR3 is made up of 16 amino acids. With V trimmed by 2 bases and J by 3 bases, 9 bases remained unmatched. In DNA form, the CDR3 reads TGTGCCAGCAGCTTATCGTCGACAGGGGCCCACTACGAGCAGTACTTC. It yields the protein CASSLSSTGAHYEQYF.

The V and J genes are TRBV19 and TRBJ1-2; the D is unclear. This CDR3 region has 12 residues. The V gene lost 1 base and the J gene lost 4 bases, with 4 bases spanning the gap. In germline, CDR1 is LNHDA, CDR2 SQIVND (reference sequence). CDR3 sequence: CASSIARYGYTF. The DNA of the CDR3 is TGTGCCAGTAGTATAGCCCGCTATGGCTACACCTTC.

The chain combines TRBV6-2 or TRBV6-3 with TRBJ1-5; 12 bases are a match to TRBD1. CDR3 length: 16 residues. With V trimmed by 4 bases and J by 6 bases, 7 bases remained unmatched. Germline CDR1 MNHEY, CDR2 SVGEGT. As DNA, the CDR3 is TGTGCCAGCAGTTTTCGAAGGGACAGGGGGCCTCAGCCCCAGCATTTT. It is translated as CASSFRRDRGPQPQHF.

The rearrangement uses TRBV6-6 and TRBJ1-2, with 8 bases lining up with TRBD1. V dropped 6 bases and J dropped 5; count of bases not matched to a gene: 8. Germline CDR1 and CDR2: MNHNY and SVGAGI (reference sequence). CDR3 length equals 14 residues. CDR3 nucleotide sequence: TGTGCCAGCAGAACAGGGGGGGCCATATATGGCTACACCTTC. Translated: CASRTGGAIYGYTF.

This clone was recorded only once. This sequence joins TRBV4-2 and TRBJ1-3; D not resolved. The V gene's germline CDR1 is LGHNA and CDR2 YNFKEQ. CDR3 length: 15 residues. Trimming cost V 1 base and J 0 bases, with 7 bases left between them. For the CDR3, the DNA is TGTGCCAGCAGCCAAGTTGGCAGCTCTGGAAACACCATATATTTT. This codes for CASSQVGSSGNTIYF.